Below, one T cell receptor beta chain is given with its context. This sample was included in a study of T-cell reconstitution after alpha-beta-depleted transplantation in children. Trimming removed 4 bases at V and 7 bases at J, with 22 bases between. This CDR3 comprises 17 residues. Unique molecular identifiers were incorporated when the TCRbeta library was constructed. TCRdb re-analysed the PCR reads in MiXCR, keeping a single row per CDR3 protein. The sample lists around 500,000 distinct CDR3 sequences, roughly an eighth seen once, with about 5.4% in the top ten. The J gene is TRBJ2-2, the V gene TRBV12-3 or TRBV12-4; the D gene could be TRBD1 or TRBD2 (7 bases each). Source: PBMCs from the stem cell graft donor, taken from the stem cell graft. This clonotype was obtained from a human donor who donated a stem cell graft to a child with combined immunodeficiency. The CDR3 loop reads CASSSTSTGRGVGELFF. Here the CDR3 DNA reads TGTGCCAGCAGTTCGACATCGACAGGGAGGGGAGTCGGGGAGCTGTTTTTT.